Reported below is one TCR beta chain. What it binds is not known. The sequenced template was cDNA made from the entire isolated RNA. The data were produced by immunoSEQ multiplex PCR, yet TCRdb's version contains in-frame clones alone and is incomplete. This sample yields 140,000 to 150,000 clones, of which roughly an eighth are seen a single time; around 1.2% belongs to the top ten. The data derive from a study of beta chain features in type 1 diabetes. Overall study: Researchers looked at some 110 million sorted cells across all samples.

There are 14 residues in the CDR3. Germline-derived CDR1 and CDR2 are GTSNPN and SVGIG (reference sequence). Trimming left V 4 bases short and J 4 bases short, with 13 bases between. Study-level findings and limits: Moderately but significantly shorter TCRB CDR3s were found in Type 1 diabetes patients in all four CD4+ subsets.

The sequencing input was central memory CD4+ T cells from blood. This TCR was recovered from a man between 18 and 35 years old with type 1 diabetes. The rearrangement links TRBV30 to TRBJ1-4; D is uncertain. The CDR3 sequence: CAWNLGQVNEKLFF. The CDR3 nucleotides are TGTGCCTGGAACTTAGGCCAAGTTAATGAAAAACTGTTTTTT. The full variable domain, rest sourced from reference TRBV30 and TRBJ1-4, is SQTIHQWPATLVQPVGSPLSLECTVEGTSNPNLYWYRQAAGRGLQLLFYSVGIGQISSEVPQNLSASRPQDRQFILSSKKLLLSDSGFYLCAWNLGQVNEKLFFGSGTQLSVL.